Below, 8 T cell receptor beta chains from the same sample are listed, as sequenced in a study of blood T cell repertoires in COVID-19. Here immunoSEQ multiplex PCR was the method, and the copy in TCRdb shows in-frame clones only, minus some. The data contain some 45,000 clones, roughly 87% of them singletons. The material sequenced was peripheral blood. The receptors shown here come from a woman in her fifties or sixties with acute or convalescent COVID-19.

The gene calls are TRBV4-2 and TRBJ2-3; weak D call: TRBD2 (6 bases). CDR1 and CDR2 from the germline V gene are LGHNA and YNFKEQ. This CDR3 contains 14 residues. The V and J ends lost 1 base and 1 base respectively, with 6 bases between them. The CDR3 region has the DNA TGTGCCAGCAGCCAAGGCGGGGGCACAGATACGCAGTATTTT. It translates to CASSQGGGTDTQYF.

The rearrangement joins TRBV19 to TRBJ1-2; no clear D gene. CDR1 and CDR2 from the germline V gene are LNHDA and SQIVND (reference sequence). V lost 0 bases to trimming and J lost 2 bases, with 7 bases between them. This CDR3 spans 14 amino acids. CDR3 bases: TGTGCCAGTAGTATAGATGGGCCCAACTATGGCTACACCTTC. Translation gives CASSIDGPNYGYTF.

The genes are TRBV7-3 and TRBJ2-7; possible D gene TRBD1, 5 bases. Germline V gene lookup returns CDR1 SGHTA and CDR2 FQGTGA. The CDR3 covers 12 residues. The V end lost 1 base, the J end lost 5 bases, and 6 bases lay between the germline ends. The CDR3 DNA reads as TGTGCCAGCAGCTTAATAGGGGACGAGCAGTACTTC. Translating gives CASSLIGDEQYF. Combining the CDR3 with reference TRBV7-3 and TRBJ2-7 gives the whole variable domain GAGVSQTPSNKVTEKGKYVELRCDPISGHTALYWYRQSLGQGPEFLIYFQGTGAADDSGLPNDRFFAVRPEGSVSTLKIQRTERGDSAVYLCASSLIGDEQYFGPGTRLTVT.

This rearrangement joins TRBV27 to TRBJ1-2, with no clear D. The CDR3 runs 14 residues. V gave up 5 bases and J gave up 9 bases, with 19 bases separating them. Germline CDR1 MNHEY, CDR2 SMNVEV (reference sequence). CDR3 amino acids: CASSPQRDPLRYTF. The CDR3 DNA sequence: TGTGCCAGCAGTCCCCAGAGGGATCCACTTCGCTACACCTTC.

This chain connects TRBV7-3 to TRBJ2-2; TRBD2 is a possible D gene (6 bases). Trimming cost V 1 base and J 8 bases, with 20 bases left between them. This CDR3 is built from 17 residues. The germline V gene encodes CDR1 SGHTA and CDR2 FQGTGA. The CDR3, as DNA: TGTGCCAGCAGCTTAAATCCCGGGGCAGGGAGGCAGGGGGAGCTGTTTTTT. Translating it yields CASSLNPGAGRQGELFF. Drawing the rest from reference TRBV7-3 and TRBJ2-2, the complete variable domain is GAGVSQTPSNKVTEKGKYVELRCDPISGHTALYWYRQSLGQGPEFLIYFQGTGAADDSGLPNDRFFAVRPEGSVSTLKIQRTERGDSAVYLCASSLNPGAGRQGELFFGEGSRLTVL.

Here the CDR3 reads CSARDSGNSPLHF. CDR3 bases: TGCAGCGCCCGGGACTCTGGTAATTCACCCCTCCACTTT. The V gene is TRBV29-1, the J gene TRBJ1-6; tentatively, D is TRBD1 (5 bases). The CDR3 contains 13 residues. Trimming removed 7 bases at V and 6 bases at J, with 13 bases between. Germline CDR1 reads SQVTM; CDR2 reads ANQGSEA.

This clone was seen a single time. The V and J genes are TRBV21-1 and TRBJ2-1; the D call TRBD2 from the table was never checked on the DNA. TRBV21-1 is shown as a pseudogene. This CDR3 has 15 amino acids. For the CDR3, the DNA is TGTGCCAGCAGCAAAAGGGGAGGGGCGTATAATGAGCAGTTCTTC. Protein product: CASSKRGGAYNEQFF.

The rearrangement uses TRBV4-2 and TRBJ2-3, with 7 bases lining up with TRBD2. V was pared by 0 bases and J by 2 bases, with 8 bases of the junction left unmatched. The length of the CDR3 is 17 residues. Germline CDR1 LGHNA, CDR2 YNFKEQ. CDR3 nucleotides: TGTGCCAGCAGCCAAGAGGGGCGGGGGAAGAACACAGATACGCAGTATTTT. Amino acids: CASSQEGRGKNTDTQYF.